Sequencing of this TCR beta chain was carried out in a study of CD8 T cells in Susac syndrome (dated by TCRdb to between 2017 and 2020). At the level of the whole study: Among the sequenced Susac syndrome patients, six had clinically active disease and 8 or 9 were in clinical remission. At the time of blood withdrawal, Susac syndrome patients were either therapy-naive, taking corticosteroids (with some also receiving IVIg), or on IVIg alone. Whether CD8+ T cell activation and differentiation in Susac syndrome was antigen driven was tested using repertoire sequencing. Overall results and qualifications from the work: In the CD4+ T cell repertoire of Susac syndrome patients, clonal expansion was not detected. The number of individuals in the TCR sequencing and HLA analysis was acknowledged as relatively small.

The CDR3 runs 14 amino acids, cysteine and phenylalanine included. The only DNA kept is the CDR3, 42 bases in frame from the first base. From a lookup of the germline V gene (reference sequence), CDR1 and CDR2 are SEHNR and FQNEAQ. V loses 2 bases, J loses 0 bases, and the germline ends lie 6 bases apart. Concerning this clonotype itself: Its recognized antigen is unknown. Base-call qualities are not available, and no considerably larger clone is one nucleotide away.

Peripheral blood CD8+ and CD4+ T cells from healthy donors, Susac syndrome patients and multiple sclerosis patients were profiled by high-throughput TCR beta sequencing. The Susac syndrome patients fulfilled recently defined diagnostic criteria for definite or probable disease. Bulk CD8+ and CD4+ T cells were purified magnetically by negative isolation, whereas CD8+ TEMRA cells were enriched by FACS. Blood was collected in EDTA tubes and processed within 24 hours, with PBMCs isolated through density gradient centrifugation. PBMCs intended for TCR sequencing were frozen in liquid nitrogen and were later thawed in a 37 degrees C water bath. Purity of sorted or isolated CD4+, CD8+ and CD8+ TEMRA cells was at least 90%. RNA was extracted using the RNeasy kit, and about 0.45 to 1 ug of the RNA was reverse transcribed with random hexamers. The immunoSEQ multiplex PCR assay, covering 54 Vbeta and 13 Jbeta segments, was used to amplify TCR beta CDR3 regions. Bias from PCR amplification was corrected by using a synthetic template baseline for primer optimization and for computational correction. Under the source paper's analysis protocol: Reads were annotated to V, D and J genes per IMGT and analyzed with immunoSEQ Analyzer, keeping only productive sequences. Clonality was computed as one minus Shannon entropy normalized by log2 of the number of productive unique sequences. Public and private clones were assessed among the 100 most prevalent clones of each patient and control. A clone was defined as Susac-specific if it was absent from the healthy and MS cohorts, from some 980 published viral clones and from other ImmuneACCESS disease sequences. TCRdb redid the processing of the public reads, applying fastp at Q25 and MiXCR, and retained in-frame beta chains. Each entry is one CDR3 protein sequence, shown with its most common DNA and genes. These V and J calls originate from TCRdb's pipeline instead of the authors' own analysis. The sample includes fewer than 200,000 distinct CDR3 sequences, with 90% to 95% observed a single time. Approximately 0.09% of the sample lies in the top ten.

This clonotype was obtained from a human donor with Susac syndrome. The sequencing input was CD4+ T cells from PBMCs. Rearrangement joined TRBV7-9 to TRBJ2-3; there is no confident call for the D gene. The CDR3 protein is CASSLSDSTDTQYF. The DNA sequence is TGTGCCAGCAGCTTAAGTGACAGCACAGATACGCAGTATTTT.